This TCR beta chain was retrieved from a study of regulatory T cells in long-lasting Graves disease. Whole-study results and caveats: Public clonotype sharing was higher in persistent than newly diagnosed patients. Persistent disease showed a preference for TRBV28, TRBJ1-2 and TRBJ2-5.

This CDR3 spans 13 amino acids. Looked up from germline, CDR1 is DFQATT and CDR2 is SNEGSKA (reference sequence). Between the trimmed V and J ends, which lost 6 bases and 0 bases, there was a span of 8 bases. Assembly of TCR beta libraries relied on iRepertoire HTBI primers together with Arm-PCR of CDR3 regions. One entry per CDR3 protein, called by TCRdb with MiXCR from the multiplex PCR reads. The profile shows under 300,000 distinct CDR3 sequences, about 19% of them singletons. Documented time point: newly diagnosed GD, antithyroid drugs for less than 3 months. Extracted PBMC RNA gave rise to the TCR library. An endocrinology department located in Xi'an, China, was where the patients came from. Collection of peripheral blood (roughly 9.8 milliliters) was done using EDTA tubes. This clonotype was observed many times. Its antigen is unidentified.

The TCR sequence derives from a female donor with Graves disease. The chain employs TRBV20-1 and TRBJ1-4; D gene ambiguous. Sequenced material: peripheral blood mononuclear cells (PBMCs), taken at new diagnosis, from a patient treated with antithyroid drugs. CDR3 nucleotides: TGCAGTGCCACGAGCTCAACTAATGAAAAACTGTTTTTT. As protein: CSATSSTNEKLFF.